These T cell receptor beta chains were read from a single sample in a study of T cells expressing NK-cell markers. TCRdb re-called the 5' RACE reads; one entry per CDR3 protein, DNA not given. Here the sample table reports about 390,000 distinct CDR3 sequences. Specimen: blood T cells: a sorted CD56 or NKG2C T cell subset, CD4+ or CD8+ T cells, or bulk PBMC T cells (not recorded which). These receptors came from a woman between 50 and 59 years old in good health. CDR3s include the opening cysteine and the closing phenylalanine or tryptophan.

j_call: TRBJ2-2; v_call: TRBV4-2; cdr3_aa: CASSQDWGNTGELFF
j_call: TRBJ2-3; v_call: TRBV28; cdr3_aa: CASSLRAGGGEDTQYF
j_call: TRBJ2-1; v_call: TRBV6-5; cdr3_aa: CASSRSGRGYNEQFF
j_call: TRBJ2-7; v_call: TRBV24-1; cdr3_aa: CATSDRTWRGGEQYF
j_call: TRBJ1-4; v_call: TRBV25-1; cdr3_aa: CASSETDATNEKLFF
j_call: TRBJ2-1; v_call: TRBV2; cdr3_aa: CASVSGGSSYNEQFF
j_call: TRBJ1-1; v_call: TRBV10-1; cdr3_aa: CASSGGQGAGEAFF
j_call: TRBJ2-2; v_call: TRBV11-3; cdr3_aa: CASGHLGGTVGELFF
j_call: TRBJ2-1; v_call: TRBV6-6; cdr3_aa: CASSHGLAGANEQFF
j_call: TRBJ2-1; v_call: TRBV20-1; cdr3_aa: CSARDAQAGGDEQFF
j_call: TRBJ2-2; v_call: TRBV10-3; cdr3_aa: CAIRDSTANTGELFF
j_call: TRBJ2-1; v_call: TRBV7-2; cdr3_aa: CASASTGQARFF
j_call: TRBJ2-5; v_call: TRBV30; cdr3_aa: CAWSATRQETQYF
j_call: TRBJ2-1; v_call: TRBV20-1; cdr3_aa: CSARGGPFRDEQFF
j_call: TRBJ2-1; v_call: TRBV4-1; cdr3_aa: CASSQVGLQGTSGRDYNEQFF
j_call: TRBJ1-4; v_call: TRBV4-1; cdr3_aa: CASSRYAATNEKLFF
j_call: TRBJ2-3; v_call: TRBV5-1; cdr3_aa: CASRPQGARGTDTQYF
j_call: TRBJ2-2; v_call: TRBV19; cdr3_aa: CASLSDRGFTGELFF
j_call: TRBJ2-5; v_call: TRBV5-1; cdr3_aa: CASSWAVGSQWETQYF
j_call: TRBJ2-1; v_call: TRBV15; cdr3_aa: CATSRGLEAVNEQFF
j_call: TRBJ2-5; v_call: TRBV7-9; cdr3_aa: CASSSPPGVAGVGETQYF
j_call: TRBJ2-6; v_call: TRBV18; cdr3_aa: CASSTTFGTAANVLTF
j_call: TRBJ2-1; v_call: TRBV6-5; cdr3_aa: CASSYLDSSYNEQFF
j_call: TRBJ2-5; v_call: TRBV19; cdr3_aa: CASNSGTAETQYF
j_call: TRBJ2-1; v_call: TRBV7-6; cdr3_aa: CASSLAEASEQFF
j_call: TRBJ2-3; v_call: TRBV3-1; cdr3_aa: CASSRNAGLAGEAVTDTQYF
j_call: TRBJ1-5; v_call: TRBV28; cdr3_aa: CASKTPLQVSNQPQHF
j_call: TRBJ2-1; v_call: TRBV15; cdr3_aa: CATSIRRGGGYNEQFF
j_call: TRBJ2-7; v_call: TRBV20-1; cdr3_aa: CSGEVLTAEQYF
j_call: TRBJ1-5; v_call: TRBV4-2; cdr3_aa: CASSQEGQGGQPQHF
j_call: TRBJ2-1; v_call: TRBV11-2; cdr3_aa: CASSAQGLAGAVEQFF
j_call: TRBJ1-1; v_call: TRBV5-5; cdr3_aa: CASSLGGRTHEAFF
j_call: TRBJ2-1; v_call: TRBV29-1; cdr3_aa: CSVEGGKVVNEQFF
j_call: TRBJ1-6; v_call: TRBV20-1; cdr3_aa: CSARTGVEDSPLHF
j_call: TRBJ2-1; v_call: TRBV5-6; cdr3_aa: CASSSGVAYNEQFF
j_call: TRBJ2-7; v_call: TRBV12-3/TRBV12-4; cdr3_aa: CASRSAGGPYEQYF
j_call: TRBJ2-1; v_call: TRBV6-6; cdr3_aa: CASSTSKGGLVHEQFF
j_call: TRBJ2-2; v_call: TRBV12-3/TRBV12-4; cdr3_aa: CASSPWTGFTGELFF
j_call: TRBJ2-1; v_call: TRBV10-3; cdr3_aa: CAITSDRGLSNEQFF
j_call: TRBJ1-1; v_call: TRBV5-6; cdr3_aa: CASSLPRQGRAEAFF
j_call: TRBJ2-7; v_call: TRBV12-3/TRBV12-4; cdr3_aa: CASSGRAGVIDDEQYF
j_call: TRBJ1-5; v_call: TRBV5-1; cdr3_aa: CASSLAGGLNEPQHF
j_call: TRBJ2-3; v_call: TRBV20-1; cdr3_aa: CSAIYPGLSTDTQYF
j_call: TRBJ2-2; v_call: TRBV5-1; cdr3_aa: CASSSNLAEPSNTGELFF
j_call: TRBJ1-1; v_call: TRBV5-1; cdr3_aa: CASSREGLHAAVEAFF
j_call: TRBJ2-3; v_call: TRBV10-1; cdr3_aa: CASRPEREASTDTQYF
j_call: TRBJ2-3; v_call: TRBV14; cdr3_aa: CASSSLGQNTDTQYF
j_call: TRBJ1-1; v_call: TRBV3-1; cdr3_aa: CASSLKGQGGPMNTEAFF
j_call: TRBJ1-1; v_call: TRBV7-9; cdr3_aa: CASSLGWGGGDTEAFF
j_call: TRBJ2-1; v_call: TRBV12-3/TRBV12-4; cdr3_aa: CATRSLAGPQDEQFF